This TCR beta chain was observed in a study of shared clonotypes between healthy human individuals. The overall study: Plates per donor: three CD4 naive, three CD4 memory, two CD8 naive, one CD8 memory.

Using immunoSEQ multiplex PCR, the repertoire was profiled, and TCRdb retains in-frame clones only, with some absent. The data contain some 2,000,000 clones, more than 90% of them singletons. Germline CDR1 is SNHLY and CDR2 is FYNNEI. With 3 bases clipped from V and 6 bases from J, the junction kept 8 bases outside the gene matches. This CDR3 has 15 amino acids. Sequencing was carried out using naive CD4+ T cells sorted from blood. Sample subset: CD45RA+ positively selected. This TCR was recovered from a man between 18 and 29 years old in good health. The rearrangement joins TRBV2 to TRBJ1-5, with TRBD1 matching 7 bases. Here the CDR3 reads CASSDLGGAGQPQHF. CDR3 nucleotide sequence: TGTGCCAGCAGTGATTTAGGGGGCGCAGGTCAGCCCCAGCATTTT.